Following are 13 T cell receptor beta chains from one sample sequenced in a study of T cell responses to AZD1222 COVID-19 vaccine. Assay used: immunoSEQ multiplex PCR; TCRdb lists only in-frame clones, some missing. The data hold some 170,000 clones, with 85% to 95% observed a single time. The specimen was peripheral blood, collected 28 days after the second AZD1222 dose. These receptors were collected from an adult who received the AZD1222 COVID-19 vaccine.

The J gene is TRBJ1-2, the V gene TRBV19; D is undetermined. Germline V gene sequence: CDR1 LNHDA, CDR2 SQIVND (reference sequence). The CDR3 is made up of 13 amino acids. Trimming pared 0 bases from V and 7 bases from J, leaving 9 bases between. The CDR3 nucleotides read TGTGCCAGTAGTATAGATCAAGGATTTGGCTACACCTTC. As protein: CASSIDQGFGYTF.

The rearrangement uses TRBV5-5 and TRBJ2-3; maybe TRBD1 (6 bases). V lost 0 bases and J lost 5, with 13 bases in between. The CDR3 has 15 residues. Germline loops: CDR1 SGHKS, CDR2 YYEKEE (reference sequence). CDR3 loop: CASSLGGLEGDTQYF. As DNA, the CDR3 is TGTGCCAGCAGCTTGGGGGGGCTCGAGGGAGATACGCAGTATTTT.

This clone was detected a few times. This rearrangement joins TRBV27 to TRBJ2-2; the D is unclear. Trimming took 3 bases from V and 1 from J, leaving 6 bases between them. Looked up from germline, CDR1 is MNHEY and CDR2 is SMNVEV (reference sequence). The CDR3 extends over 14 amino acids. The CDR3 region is CASSFSQNTGELFF. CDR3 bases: TGTGCCAGCAGTTTTAGTCAGAACACCGGGGAGCTGTTTTTT.

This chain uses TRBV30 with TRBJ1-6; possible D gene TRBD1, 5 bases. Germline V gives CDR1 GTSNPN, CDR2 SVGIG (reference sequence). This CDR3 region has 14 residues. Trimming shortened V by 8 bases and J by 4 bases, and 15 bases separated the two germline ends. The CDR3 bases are TGTGCCGGCGACTTAGGGACGTATAATTCACCCCTCCACTTT. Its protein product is CAGDLGTYNSPLHF.

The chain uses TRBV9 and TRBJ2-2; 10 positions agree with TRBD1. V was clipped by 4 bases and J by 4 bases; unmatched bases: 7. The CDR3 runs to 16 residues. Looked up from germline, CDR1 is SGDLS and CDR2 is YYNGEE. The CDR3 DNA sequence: TGTGCCAGCAGCCCCAGACAGGGGGCGGGCACCGGGGAGCTGTTTTTT. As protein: CASSPRQGAGTGELFF.

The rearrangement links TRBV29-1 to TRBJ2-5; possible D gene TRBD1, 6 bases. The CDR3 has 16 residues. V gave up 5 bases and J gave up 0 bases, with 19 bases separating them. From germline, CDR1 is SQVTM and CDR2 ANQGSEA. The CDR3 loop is CSVQTRGLGYQETQYF. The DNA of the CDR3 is TGCAGCGTTCAGACCAGGGGATTGGGGTACCAAGAGACCCAGTACTTC.

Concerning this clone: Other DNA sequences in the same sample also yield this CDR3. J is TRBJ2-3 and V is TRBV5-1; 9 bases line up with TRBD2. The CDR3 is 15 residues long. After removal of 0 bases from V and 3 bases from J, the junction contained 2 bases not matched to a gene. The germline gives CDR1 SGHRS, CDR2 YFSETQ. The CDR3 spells CASSLGSGSTDTQYF. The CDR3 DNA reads TGCGCCAGCAGCTTGGGTAGCGGGAGTACAGATACGCAGTATTTT. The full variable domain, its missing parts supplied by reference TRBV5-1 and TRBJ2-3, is KAGVTQTPRYLIKTRGQQVTLSCSPISGHRSVSWYQQTPGQGLQFLFEYFSETQRNKGNFPGRFSGRQFSNSRSEMNVSTLELGDSALYLCASSLGSGSTDTQYFGPGTRLTVL.

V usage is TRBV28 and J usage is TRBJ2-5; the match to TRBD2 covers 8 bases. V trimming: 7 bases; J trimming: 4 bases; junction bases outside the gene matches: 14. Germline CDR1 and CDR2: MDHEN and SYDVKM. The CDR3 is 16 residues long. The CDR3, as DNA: TGTGCCAGCATGGGGGGGGGACTAGTGGGTAGAGAGACCCAGTACTTC. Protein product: CASMGGGLVGRETQYF. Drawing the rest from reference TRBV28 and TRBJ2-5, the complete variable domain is DVKVTQSSRYLVKRTGEKVFLECVQDMDHENMFWYRQDPGLGLRLIYFSYDVKMKEKGDIPEGYSVSREKKERFSLILESASTNQTSMYLCASMGGGLVGRETQYFGPGTRLLVL.

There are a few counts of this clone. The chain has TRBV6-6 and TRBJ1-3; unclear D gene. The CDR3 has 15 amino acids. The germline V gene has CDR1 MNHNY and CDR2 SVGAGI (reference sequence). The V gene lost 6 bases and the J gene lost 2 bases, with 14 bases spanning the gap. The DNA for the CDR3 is TGTGCCAGCAGGAACCATTTGGGCACTGGAAACACCATATATTTT. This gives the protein CASRNHLGTGNTIYF.

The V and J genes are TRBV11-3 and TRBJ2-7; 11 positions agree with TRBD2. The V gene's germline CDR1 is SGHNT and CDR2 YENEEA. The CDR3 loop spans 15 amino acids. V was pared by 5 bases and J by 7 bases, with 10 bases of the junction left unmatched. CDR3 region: CASSTRLAGIGEQYF. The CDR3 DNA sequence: TGTGCCAGCAGCACCCGACTAGCGGGAATTGGGGAGCAGTACTTC.

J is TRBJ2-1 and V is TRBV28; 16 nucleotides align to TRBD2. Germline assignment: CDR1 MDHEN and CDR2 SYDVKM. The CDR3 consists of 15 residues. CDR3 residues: CGSGTSGREENEQFF. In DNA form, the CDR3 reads TGTGGAAGCGGGACTAGCGGGAGGGAGGAAAATGAGCAGTTCTTC.

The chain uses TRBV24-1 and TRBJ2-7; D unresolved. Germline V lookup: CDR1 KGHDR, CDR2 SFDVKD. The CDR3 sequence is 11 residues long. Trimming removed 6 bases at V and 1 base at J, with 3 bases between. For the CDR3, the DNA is TGTGCCACCAGTTCATCCTACGAGCAGTACTTC. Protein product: CATSSSYEQYF.

The CDR3 loop reads CASSSYTGKSLYEQYF. DNA of the CDR3: TGTGCCAGCAGTTCCTATACAGGGAAATCCCTCTACGAGCAGTACTTC. The rearrangement links TRBV28 to TRBJ2-7; possibly TRBD1 for D (6 bases). Trimming took 4 bases from V and 3 from J, leaving 19 bases between them. Germline values: CDR1 MDHEN, CDR2 SYDVKM. The CDR3 is made up of 16 amino acids.